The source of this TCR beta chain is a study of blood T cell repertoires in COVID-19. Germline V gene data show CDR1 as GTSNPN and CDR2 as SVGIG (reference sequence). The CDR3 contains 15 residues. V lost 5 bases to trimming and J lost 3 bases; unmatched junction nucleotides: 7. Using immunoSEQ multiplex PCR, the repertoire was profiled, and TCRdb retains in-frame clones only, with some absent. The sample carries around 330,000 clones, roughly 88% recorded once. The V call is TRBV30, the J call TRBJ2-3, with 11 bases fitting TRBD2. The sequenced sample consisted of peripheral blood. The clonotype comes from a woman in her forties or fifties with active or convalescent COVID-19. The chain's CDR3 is CAWRLAGGKTDTQYF. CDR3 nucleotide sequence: TGTGCCTGGCGCTTAGCGGGAGGGAAGACAGATACGCAGTATTTT.